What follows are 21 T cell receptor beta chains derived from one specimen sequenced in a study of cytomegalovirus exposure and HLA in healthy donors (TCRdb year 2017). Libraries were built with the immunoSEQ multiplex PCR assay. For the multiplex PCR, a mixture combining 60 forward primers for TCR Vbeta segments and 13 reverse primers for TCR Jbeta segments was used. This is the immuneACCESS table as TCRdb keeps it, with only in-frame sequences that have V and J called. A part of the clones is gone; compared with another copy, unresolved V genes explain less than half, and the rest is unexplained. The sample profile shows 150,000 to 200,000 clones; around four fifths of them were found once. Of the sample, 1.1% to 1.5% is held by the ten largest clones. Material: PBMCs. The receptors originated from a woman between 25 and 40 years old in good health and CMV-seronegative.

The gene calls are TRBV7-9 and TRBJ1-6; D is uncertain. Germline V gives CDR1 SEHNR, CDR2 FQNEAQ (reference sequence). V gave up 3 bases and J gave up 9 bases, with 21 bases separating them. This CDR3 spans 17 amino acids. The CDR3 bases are TGTGCCAGCAGCTTCAACTCTGGGCCGGGAGGGAGTTCACCCCTCCACTTT. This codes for CASSFNSGPGGSSPLHF.

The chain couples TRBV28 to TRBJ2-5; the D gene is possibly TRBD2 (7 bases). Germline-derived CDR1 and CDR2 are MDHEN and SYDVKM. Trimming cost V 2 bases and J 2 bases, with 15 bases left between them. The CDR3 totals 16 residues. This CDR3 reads CASSLGARGAQETQYF. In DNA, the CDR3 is TGTGCCAGCAGTTTAGGCGCTCGGGGGGCTCAAGAGACCCAGTACTTC. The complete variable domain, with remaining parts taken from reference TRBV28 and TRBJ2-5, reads DVKVTQSSRYLVKRTGEKVFLECVQDMDHENMFWYRQDPGLGLRLIYFSYDVKMKEKGDIPEGYSVSREKKERFSLILESASTNQTSMYLCASSLGARGAQETQYFGPGTRLLVL.

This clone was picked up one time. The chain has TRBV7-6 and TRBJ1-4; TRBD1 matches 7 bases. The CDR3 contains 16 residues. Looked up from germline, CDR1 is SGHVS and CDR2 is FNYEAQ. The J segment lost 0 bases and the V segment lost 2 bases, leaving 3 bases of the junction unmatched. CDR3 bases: TGTGCCAGCAGCTTAACCACAGGGGCAACTAATGAAAAACTGTTTTTT. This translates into CASSLTTGATNEKLFF. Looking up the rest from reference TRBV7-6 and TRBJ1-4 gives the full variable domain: GAGVSQSPRYKVTKRGQDVALRCDPISGHVSLYWYRQALGQGPEFLTYFNYEAQQDKSGLPNDRFSAERPEGSISTLTIQRTEQRDSAMYRCASSLTTGATNEKLFFGSGTQLSVL.

The CDR3 spells CASSVGNRGVISMQPQHF. In nucleotides, the CDR3 is TGTGCCAGCAGTGTGGGGAACAGGGGAGTAATCAGTATGCAGCCCCAGCATTTT. This rearrangement joins TRBV6-1 to TRBJ1-5; 7 bases fit TRBD1. CDR3 length: 18 residues. With V trimmed by 4 bases and J by 7 bases, 19 bases remained unmatched. Germline V lookup: CDR1 MNHNS, CDR2 SASEGT.

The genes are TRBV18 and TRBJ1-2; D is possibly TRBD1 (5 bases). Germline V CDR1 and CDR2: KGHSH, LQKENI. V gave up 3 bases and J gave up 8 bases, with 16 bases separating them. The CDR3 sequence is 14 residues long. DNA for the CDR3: TGTGCCAGCTCACCGGTGGAGGGGTCATGGGGCTACACCTTC. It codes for CASSPVEGSWGYTF.

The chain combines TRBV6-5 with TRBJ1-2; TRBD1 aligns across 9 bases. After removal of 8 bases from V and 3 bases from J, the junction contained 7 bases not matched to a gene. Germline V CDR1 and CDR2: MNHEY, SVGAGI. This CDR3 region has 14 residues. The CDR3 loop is CASGQTGGYYGYTF. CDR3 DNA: TGTGCCAGCGGTCAAACAGGGGGCTACTATGGCTACACCTTC.

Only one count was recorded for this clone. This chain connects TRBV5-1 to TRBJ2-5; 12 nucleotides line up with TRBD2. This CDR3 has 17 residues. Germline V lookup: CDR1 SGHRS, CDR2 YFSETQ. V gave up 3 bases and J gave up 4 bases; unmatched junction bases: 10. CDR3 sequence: CASSYAPPGLAGETQYF. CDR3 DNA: TGCGCCAGCAGCTATGCTCCCCCGGGACTAGCGGGAGAGACCCAGTACTTC. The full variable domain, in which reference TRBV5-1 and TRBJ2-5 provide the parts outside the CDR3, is KAGVTQTPRYLIKTRGQQVTLSCSPISGHRSVSWYQQTPGQGLQFLFEYFSETQRNKGNFPGRFSGRQFSNSRSEMNVSTLELGDSALYLCASSYAPPGLAGETQYFGPGTRLLVL.

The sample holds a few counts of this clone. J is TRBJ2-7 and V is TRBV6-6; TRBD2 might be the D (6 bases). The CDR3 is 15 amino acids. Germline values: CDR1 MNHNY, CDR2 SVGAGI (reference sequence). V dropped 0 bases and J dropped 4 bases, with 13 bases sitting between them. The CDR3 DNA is TGTGCCAGCAGTTACTCGGGCGGGACGGGATACGAGCAGTACTTC. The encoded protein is CASSYSGGTGYEQYF.

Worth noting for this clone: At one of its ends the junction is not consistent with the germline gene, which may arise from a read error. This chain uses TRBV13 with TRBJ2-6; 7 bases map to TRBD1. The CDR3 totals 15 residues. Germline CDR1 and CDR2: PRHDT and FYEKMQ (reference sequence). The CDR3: CASSGDRAGANGLTF. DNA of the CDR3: TGTGCCAGCAGTGGAGACAGGGCTGGGGCCAACGGCCTGACTTTC.

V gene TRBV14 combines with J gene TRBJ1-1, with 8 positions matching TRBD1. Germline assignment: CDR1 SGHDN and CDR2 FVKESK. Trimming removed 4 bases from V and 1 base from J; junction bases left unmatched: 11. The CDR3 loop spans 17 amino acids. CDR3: CASSRGQGGVSNTEAFF. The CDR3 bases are TGTGCCAGCAGCCGCGGACAGGGAGGGGTTTCGAACACTGAAGCTTTCTTT.

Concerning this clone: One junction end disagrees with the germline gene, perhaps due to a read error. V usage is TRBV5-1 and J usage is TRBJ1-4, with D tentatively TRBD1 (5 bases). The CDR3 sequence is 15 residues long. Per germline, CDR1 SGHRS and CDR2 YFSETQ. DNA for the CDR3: TGCGCCAGCAGCGCAACAGGTGCAACTAATGAAAAACTGGTTTTT. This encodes CASSATGATNEKLVF.

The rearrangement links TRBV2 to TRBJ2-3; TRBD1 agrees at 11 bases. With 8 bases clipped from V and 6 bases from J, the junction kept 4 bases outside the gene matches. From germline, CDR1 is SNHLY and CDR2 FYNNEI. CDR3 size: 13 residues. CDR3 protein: CASGGQGVDTQYF. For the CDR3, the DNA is TGTGCCAGCGGGGGACAGGGGGTGGATACGCAGTATTTT.

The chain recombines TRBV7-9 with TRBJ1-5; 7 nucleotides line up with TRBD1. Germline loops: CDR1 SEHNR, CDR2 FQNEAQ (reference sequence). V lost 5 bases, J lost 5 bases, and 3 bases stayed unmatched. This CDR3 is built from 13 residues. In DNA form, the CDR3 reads TGTGCCAGCAGCATAACAGGGGATCAGCCCCAGCATTTT. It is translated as CASSITGDQPQHF.

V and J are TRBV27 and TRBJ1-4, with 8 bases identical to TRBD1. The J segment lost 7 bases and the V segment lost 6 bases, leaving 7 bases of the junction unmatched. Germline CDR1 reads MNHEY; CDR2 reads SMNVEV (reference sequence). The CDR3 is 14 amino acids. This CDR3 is CASSITGGGEKLFF. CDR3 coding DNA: TGTGCCAGCAGCATCACAGGGGGTGGTGAAAAACTGTTTTTT.

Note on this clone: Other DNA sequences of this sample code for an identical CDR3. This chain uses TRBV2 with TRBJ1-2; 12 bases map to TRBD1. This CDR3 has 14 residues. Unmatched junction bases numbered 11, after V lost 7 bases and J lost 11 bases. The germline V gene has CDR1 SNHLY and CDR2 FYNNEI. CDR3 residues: CASTQKGQGARYTF. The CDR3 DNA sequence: TGTGCCAGCACTCAGAAGGGACAGGGGGCCCGGTACACCTTC.

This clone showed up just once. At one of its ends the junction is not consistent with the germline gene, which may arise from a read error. CDR3: CASSVDTGKFLIF. The CDR3 region has the DNA TGTGCCAGCAGCGTAGATACAGGGAAATTCCTAATCTTC. This sequence joins TRBV9 and TRBJ1-2; weak D call: TRBD1 (6 bases). The germline V gene has CDR1 SGDLS and CDR2 YYNGEE. This CDR3 has 13 amino acids. The entire variable domain, with the rest obtained from reference TRBV9 and TRBJ1-2, is as follows: DSGVTQTPKHLITATGQRVTLRCSPRSGDLSVYWYQQSLDQGLQFLIQYYNGEERAKGNILERFSAQQFPDLHSELNLSSLELGDSALYFCASSVDTGKFLIFGSGTRLTVV.

This CDR3 reads CAWSSGQNYGYTF. The CDR3 region has the DNA TGTGCCTGGAGTAGTGGACAGAACTATGGCTACACCTTC. The chain has TRBV30 and TRBJ1-2, with a possible D match to TRBD1 (6 bases). The CDR3 loop spans 13 amino acids. V lost 2 bases, J lost 2 bases, and 9 bases lay in between. Germline V gene lookup returns CDR1 GTSNPN and CDR2 SVGIG (reference sequence).

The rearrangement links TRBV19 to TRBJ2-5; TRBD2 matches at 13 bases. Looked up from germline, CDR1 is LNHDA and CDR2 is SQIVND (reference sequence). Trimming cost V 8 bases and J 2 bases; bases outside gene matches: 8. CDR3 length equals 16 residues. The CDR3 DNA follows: TGTGCCAGTGGGGGACTAGCGGGGCTCGATCAAGAGACCCAGTACTTC. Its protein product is CASGGLAGLDQETQYF.

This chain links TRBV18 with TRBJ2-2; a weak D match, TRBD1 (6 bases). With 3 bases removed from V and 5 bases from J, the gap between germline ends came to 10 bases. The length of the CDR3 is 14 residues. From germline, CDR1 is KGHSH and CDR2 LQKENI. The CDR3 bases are TGTGCCAGCTCACCCTCTACAGGGACCGGGGAGCTGTTTTTT. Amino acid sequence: CASSPSTGTGELFF.

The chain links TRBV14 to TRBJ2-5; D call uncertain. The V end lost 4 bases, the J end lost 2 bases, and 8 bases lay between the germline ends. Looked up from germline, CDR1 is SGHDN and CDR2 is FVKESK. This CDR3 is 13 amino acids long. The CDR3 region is CASSPRLQETQYF. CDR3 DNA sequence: TGTGCCAGCAGCCCCCGACTGCAAGAGACCCAGTACTTC. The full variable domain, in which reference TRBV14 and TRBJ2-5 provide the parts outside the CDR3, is EAGVTQFPSHSVIEKGQTVTLRCDPISGHDNLYWYRRVMGKEIKFLLHFVKESKQDESGMPNNRFLAERTGGTYSTLKVQPAELEDSGVYFCASSPRLQETQYFGPGTRLLVL.

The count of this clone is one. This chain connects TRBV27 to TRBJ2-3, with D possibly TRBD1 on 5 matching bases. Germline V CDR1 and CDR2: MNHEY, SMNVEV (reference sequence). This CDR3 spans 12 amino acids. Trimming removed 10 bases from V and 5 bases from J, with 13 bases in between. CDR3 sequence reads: CATRKGQDTQYF. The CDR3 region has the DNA TGTGCCACCAGGAAGGGGCAAGATACGCAGTATTTT.